A selection of T cell receptor beta chains follows, all from one sample in a study of cytomegalovirus exposure and HLA in healthy donors. Profiling relied on immunoSEQ multiplex PCR, and the TCRdb table lists in-frame clones only, not all of them. The sample includes approximately 150,000 clones, more than 70% seen only once; the top ten take about 3%. The sample was PBMCs. These receptors were taken from a male donor in good health and CMV-seronegative. The CDR3 runs from the conserved cysteine through the conserved F or W. Each record gives: D gene, V gene, CDR3 protein. D genes are given only for firm matches.

d_call: .
v_call: TRBV15
cdr3_aa: CATSRTAYEQYF

d_call: TRBD1
v_call: TRBV6-1
cdr3_aa: CASGETGGTEKLFF

d_call: TRBD2
v_call: TRBV28
cdr3_aa: CASSLLGTRRETQYF

d_call: TRBD1
v_call: TRBV28
cdr3_aa: CASSRPGQGPYEQYF

d_call: TRBD1
v_call: TRBV2
cdr3_aa: CASIWTGRADTQYF

d_call: TRBD2
v_call: TRBV4-1
cdr3_aa: CASSQDRGLAGGNNEQFF

d_call: TRBD1
v_call: TRBV7-9
cdr3_aa: CASSSTGQDRREQYF

d_call: .
v_call: TRBV7-3
cdr3_aa: CASRLQGDPNTEAFF

d_call: .
v_call: TRBV2
cdr3_aa: CASSRQEGPYNEQFF

d_call: TRBD1
v_call: TRBV7-9
cdr3_aa: CASSLPGTGGEQYF

d_call: TRBD1
v_call: TRBV2
cdr3_aa: CASSPNRGSTEAFF

d_call: .
v_call: TRBV6-6
cdr3_aa: CASSPQTSADTQYF

d_call: TRBD1
v_call: TRBV6-1
cdr3_aa: CASSVYGTGNQPQHF

d_call: TRBD1
v_call: TRBV4-3
cdr3_aa: CASSRRGPGQGEVICNQPQHF

d_call: TRBD1
v_call: TRBV11-1
cdr3_aa: CASSLETGRFVDTQYF

d_call: TRBD1
v_call: TRBV9
cdr3_aa: CASSVGQGARNEQFF

d_call: TRBD1
v_call: TRBV9
cdr3_aa: CASSVGQDRGSGNTIYF

d_call: .
v_call: TRBV28
cdr3_aa: CASSPVRRTEAFF

d_call: .
v_call: TRBV7-2
cdr3_aa: CASSPSGTGELFF

d_call: .
v_call: TRBV5-1
cdr3_aa: CASTDTRLPYTGELFF

d_call: TRBD1
v_call: TRBV7-8
cdr3_aa: CASSLVGRTGEDTGELFF

d_call: .
v_call: TRBV28
cdr3_aa: CASLGSSIMNTEAFF

d_call: TRBD1
v_call: TRBV6-5
cdr3_aa: CASSTYPQGAFGYTF